This T cell receptor (beta chain) originates from a study of blood T cell repertoires in COVID-19. Germline CDR1 is MNHEY and CDR2 is SVGAGI. This CDR3 is built from 11 residues. The V and J ends lost 7 bases and 3 bases respectively, with 7 bases between them. Only in-frame clones appear in the TCRdb table, and some are missing; sequencing was by immunoSEQ multiplex PCR. This sample has tens of thousands of clones, with 70% to 85% found just once. Material: peripheral blood. The clonotype comes from a human donor in a cohort sampled during active COVID-19. The chain recombines TRBV6-5 with TRBJ2-7, with D perhaps matching TRBD1 (5 bases). As DNA, the CDR3 is TGTGCCAGCATGGGGCTCTACGAGCAGTACTTC. Its translation: CASMGLYEQYF.